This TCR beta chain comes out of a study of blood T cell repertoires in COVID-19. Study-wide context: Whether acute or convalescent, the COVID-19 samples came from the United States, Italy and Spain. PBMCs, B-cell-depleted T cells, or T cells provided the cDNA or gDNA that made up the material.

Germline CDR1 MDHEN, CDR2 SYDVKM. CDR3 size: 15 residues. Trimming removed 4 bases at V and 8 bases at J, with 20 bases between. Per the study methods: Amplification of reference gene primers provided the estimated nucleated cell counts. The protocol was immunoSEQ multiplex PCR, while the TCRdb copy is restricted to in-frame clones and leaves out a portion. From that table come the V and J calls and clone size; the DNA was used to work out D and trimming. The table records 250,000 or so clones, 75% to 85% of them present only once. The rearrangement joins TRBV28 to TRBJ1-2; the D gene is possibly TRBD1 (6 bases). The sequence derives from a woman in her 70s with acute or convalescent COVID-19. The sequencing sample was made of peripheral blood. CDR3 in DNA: TGTGCCAGCAGTTCGACCGCGACAGGCCTGAGGGGCTACACCTTC. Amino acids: CASSSTATGLRGYTF.